The source of this TCR beta chain is a study of T cells after yellow fever vaccination (dated by TCRdb to between 2018 and 2021). As for the study more broadly: The SMART-Seq v4 Ultra Low Input RNA kit was used to prepare libraries from fractions with low cell numbers. Blood samples were taken at several timepoints before and after primary and secondary immunization, and bulk PBMC replicates and cell subsets were isolated. Two healthy male donors made up the cohort, one aged 18 to 29 years and the other aged 30 to 40 years. To track T-cell clones before and after primary and booster YFV17D yellow fever vaccination, bulk TCR alpha and beta repertoires were sequenced longitudinally.

Between the V and J ends, shortened by 4 bases and 2 bases respectively, the junction contains 11 bases. Inclusive of the bounding cysteine and phenylalanine, the CDR3 is 14 residues long. Just the 42-base CDR3 DNA is kept, in frame starting at base 1. Reading the label with the study, this specimen's treatment or condition is: live attenuated yellow fever vaccine strain. At each blood-draw timepoint, two biological replicates of bulk PBMCs were obtained. A standard Ficoll-Paque protocol was used to isolate PBMCs from peripheral blood. RNA was extracted with TriZol from bulk PBMCs, CD4 and CD8 fractions, and dextramer-positive and dextramer-negative fractions. Data came from an Illumina NovaSeq 6000. TCR cDNA was synthesized by 5'RACE template switching, through which a universal primer site and unique molecular identifiers were introduced. Priming for cDNA synthesis came from both the TCR alpha and TCR beta constant segments. Library amplification involved two PCR steps, and the second step added sample barcodes and sequencing adapters. Sequencing of libraries was done on Illumina HiSeq 2500 (2x100 bp) or NovaSeq (2x150 bp). Under the source paper's analysis protocol: Reads were demultiplexed and collapsed into UMI consensus sequences with MIGEC, and V(D)J alignment was performed with MiXCR. Clonotypes responding to the vaccine were identified with edgeR on replicate PBMC samples, with the criteria of FDR below 0.01 and a log2 fold change above 5 up to day 15. Bulk clonotypes were assigned CD4 or CD8 identity according to which sequenced CD4 or CD8 repertoire held them at higher abundance. Using fastp trimming at Q25 and MiXCR clonotype assembly, TCRdb reanalyzed the public sequencing data and kept in-frame beta chains. Here each entry gathers all rows of one CDR3 protein and keeps the most common genes and DNA. These V and J calls rely on TCRdb rather than the paper's analysis. The sample table contains roughly 400,000 distinct CDR3 sequences; only one count was recorded for roughly a sixth of them. Over 15% of the sample goes to the ten largest clones.

Concerning this clonotype: Its antigen is currently not known. No per-base quality is available; no much larger clone lies one base away.

What the research found in general, with its limitations: Most clones expanded after primary vaccination were re-detected after the booster (almost 98% of CD4 and more than 70% of CD8), suggesting broad memory maintenance. A small share of clonotypes was detected in both CD4 and CD8 compartments, with the overlap likely arising from convergent recombination. Because abundant contaminating clonotypes from the bulk population could be contained in FACS-sorted repertoires, computational filtering was required. The study included only a couple of donors, which limits how far the findings can be generalized. Compared with the primary T-cell response, the secondary T-cell response was faster but weaker, reaching its peak on day 5 rather than on day 15.

The sequence was collected from a man younger than 35 who received the YFV17D yellow fever vaccine. This sequence uses TRBV12-3 or TRBV12-4 and TRBJ1-1; too little of a D gene remains to name it. Source: PBMCs, taken before the yellow fever booster vaccination. The sequence in DNA is TGTGCCAGCAGTTGGAGGGATCTAAACACTGAAGCTTTCTTT. This yields the protein CASSWRDLNTEAFF.